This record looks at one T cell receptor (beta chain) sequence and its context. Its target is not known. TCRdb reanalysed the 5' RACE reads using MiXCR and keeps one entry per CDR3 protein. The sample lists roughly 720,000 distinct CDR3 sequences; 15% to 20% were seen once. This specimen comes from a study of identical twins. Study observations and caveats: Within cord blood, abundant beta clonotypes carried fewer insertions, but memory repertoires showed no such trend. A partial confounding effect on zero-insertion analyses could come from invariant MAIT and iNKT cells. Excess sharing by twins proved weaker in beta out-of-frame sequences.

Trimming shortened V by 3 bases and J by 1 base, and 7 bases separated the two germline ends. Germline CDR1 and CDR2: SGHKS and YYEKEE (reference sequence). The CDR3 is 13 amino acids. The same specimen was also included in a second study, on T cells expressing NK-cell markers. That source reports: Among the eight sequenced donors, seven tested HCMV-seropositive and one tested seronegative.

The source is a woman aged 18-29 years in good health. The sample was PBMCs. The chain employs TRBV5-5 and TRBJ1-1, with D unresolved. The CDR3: CASSWQWNTEAFF. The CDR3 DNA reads TGTGCCAGCAGCTGGCAGTGGAACACTGAAGCTTTCTTT.